Below, 21 T cell receptor beta chains from the same sample are listed, as sequenced in a study of CXCR3-negative and CXCR3-positive naive CD8 T cells. All TRB cDNA libraries came from 5' RACE performed with UMI labels. TCRdb reanalyzed the 5' RACE reads, giving one entry per CDR3 protein sequence and no DNA. Its listing shows about 40,000 distinct CDR3 sequences. The specimen sequenced was memory CD8+ T cells from blood. These receptors came from a human donor in good health. Some clones in this sample may be carry-over from other donors' samples.

The chain employs TRBV29-1 and TRBJ2-7; there is no DNA to check the TCRdb D call of TRBD1. Germline assignment: CDR1 SQVTM and CDR2 ANQGSEA. This CDR3 has 15 amino acids. The CDR3 region is CSVLMKGVLLYEQYF.

V usage is TRBV20-1 and J usage is TRBJ1-2; TCRdb's assignment of TRBD1 cannot be checked, as there is no DNA. The CDR3 is made up of 17 amino acids. Germline loops: CDR1 DFQATT, CDR2 SNEGSKA (reference sequence). CDR3 sequence: CSASGDIGHRVDYDYTF.

The gene calls are TRBV7-6 and TRBJ2-1; TCRdb picks TRBD2, but there is no DNA to check that call. Germline lookup yields CDR1 SGHVS and CDR2 FNYEAQ. There are 19 residues in the CDR3. The CDR3 spells CASSPTGTSGGPPYNEQFF.

This CDR3 is CASSPRAYEQYF. The chain couples TRBV18 to TRBJ2-7; the TCRdb call, TRBD2, lacks DNA for checking. Looked up from germline, CDR1 is KGHSH and CDR2 is LQKENI. The CDR3 runs 12 residues.

V gene TRBV5-1 combines with J gene TRBJ2-7; TCRdb indicates TRBD1, and absent DNA this call remains unverified. CDR1 and CDR2 (germline): SGHRS, YFSETQ. CDR3 length: 13 residues. The CDR3 protein is CASSIDRSPKQYF.

The chain combines TRBV29-1 with TRBJ2-1; TCRdb selects TRBD1, and the lack of DNA leaves this call unchecked. CDR1 SQVTM and CDR2 ANQGSEA come from the germline V gene. CDR3 length: 16 amino acids. CDR3 in amino acids: CSVEDRDSSSYNEQFF.

V gene TRBV20-1 combines with J gene TRBJ2-1; TCRdb proposes TRBD2, but this gene call is untestable without DNA. The CDR3 runs 15 residues. Germline values: CDR1 DFQATT, CDR2 SNEGSKA (reference sequence). The CDR3 loop reads CSARELLAESNEQFF.

The chain joins TRBV7-9 to TRBJ1-2; TCRdb's D call, TRBD1, is unchecked because there is no DNA. From germline, CDR1 is SEHNR and CDR2 FQNEAQ (reference sequence). CDR3 length: 16 residues. The CDR3: CASSSITGQEIYGYTF.

The chain recombines TRBV5-6 with TRBJ2-6. The germline V gene has CDR1 SGHDT and CDR2 YYEEEE. This CDR3 region has 13 residues. The CDR3 loop reads CATFPSGANVLTF.

The chain uses TRBV7-2 and TRBJ2-5; there is no DNA to check the TCRdb D call of TRBD1. The CDR3 is 15 amino acids. Germline CDR1 SGHTA, CDR2 FQGNSA. The CDR3 sequence is CASSLFFRGPETQYF.

The V and J genes are TRBV20-1 and TRBJ2-4. CDR1 DFQATT and CDR2 SNEGSKA come from the germline V gene (reference sequence). The CDR3 is made up of 13 amino acids. The CDR3 sequence is CSARVGAKNIQYF.

V gene TRBV4-2 combines with J gene TRBJ2-7; TCRdb calls TRBD1, which cannot be checked without DNA. The germline V gene has CDR1 LGHNA and CDR2 YNFKEQ. The CDR3 has 14 residues. The CDR3 protein is CASSQERGTGEQYF.

This chain uses TRBV29-1 with TRBJ1-1; TCRdb's D gene call, TRBD1, goes unchecked for lack of DNA. The CDR3 is made up of 11 amino acids. In germline, CDR1 is SQVTM, CDR2 ANQGSEA. The CDR3 here is CSVEGGTEAFF. Filled out from reference TRBV29-1 and TRBJ1-1, the complete variable domain reads SAVISQKPSRDICQRGTSLTIQCQVDSQVTMMFWYRQQPGQSLTLIATANQGSEATYESGFVIDKFPISRPNLTFSTLTVSNMSPEDSSIYLCSVEGGTEAFFGQGTRLTVV.

The chain has TRBV5-1 and TRBJ1-2. In germline, CDR1 is SGHRS, CDR2 YFSETQ. This CDR3 is 14 amino acids long. The CDR3 region is CASSDRLANYGYTF.

This chain joins TRBV19 and TRBJ2-7; TCRdb lists TRBD1, though no DNA is available to test this call. CDR1 and CDR2 (germline): LNHDA, SQIVND (reference sequence). The CDR3 totals 14 residues. This chain's CDR3 is CASSMGSGANEQYF.

The chain links TRBV7-6 to TRBJ2-1. Germline assignment: CDR1 SGHVS and CDR2 FNYEAQ. The CDR3 is 16 amino acids. CDR3 amino acids: CASSLVAGSSYNEQFF. The full variable domain, its missing parts supplied by reference TRBV7-6 and TRBJ2-1, is GAGVSQSPRYKVTKRGQDVALRCDPISGHVSLYWYRQALGQGPEFLTYFNYEAQQDKSGLPNDRFSAERPEGSISTLTIQRTEQRDSAMYRCASSLVAGSSYNEQFFGPGTRLTVL.

The chain carries TRBV20-1 and TRBJ2-5; the TCRdb D gene call, TRBD1, has no DNA to confirm it. Germline V gives CDR1 DFQATT, CDR2 SNEGSKA (reference sequence). This CDR3 has 16 amino acids. This CDR3 is CSAGEPRGPGQETQYF.

The V call is TRBV29-1, the J call TRBJ2-1; the D gene TCRdb calls, TRBD2, cannot be checked with no DNA. Germline loops: CDR1 SQVTM, CDR2 ANQGSEA. The CDR3 is 14 amino acids. CDR3 amino acids: CSGLLSGVYNEQFF.

The V gene is TRBV21-1, the J gene TRBJ2-3; TCRdb's D gene call, TRBD1, goes unchecked for lack of DNA. TRBV21-1 is a pseudogene. The CDR3 runs 17 residues. The CDR3 sequence is CASSASLDRASTDTQYF.

The V call is TRBV29-1, the J call TRBJ1-1; the TCRdb D gene call, TRBD1, has no DNA to confirm it. The CDR3 totals 14 residues. The germline V gene encodes CDR1 SQVTM and CDR2 ANQGSEA. CDR3 residues: CSVQGDVGYTEAFF.

The V and J genes are TRBV6-2 or TRBV6-3 and TRBJ1-1; TCRdb reports TRBD1, a call that lacks DNA to check it against. The CDR3 is 13 residues long. The V gene's germline CDR1 is MNHEY and CDR2 SVGEGT. CDR3 sequence reads: CASSPGGWTEAFF.